The rows below give T cell receptor beta chains drawn from one sample of a study of cytomegalovirus exposure and HLA in healthy donors. Measured with immunoSEQ multiplex PCR; TCRdb has only the in-frame clones, and not every one. The sample consists of about 100,000 clones, approximately 76% of them appearing once. Sample: PBMCs. All receptors come from a woman in her sixties or seventies in good health and CMV-seropositive. CDR3s include the opening cysteine and the closing phenylalanine or tryptophan. Each record gives: D gene, V gene, J gene, CDR3 protein. D genes are given only for firm matches.

>NA|TRBV19|TRBJ2-2
CASSIDGAGRTGELFF
>NA|TRBV5-4|TRBJ1-5
CARVSREKREGSNQPQHF
>NA|TRBV5-1|TRBJ2-2
CASSLAGMNTGELFF
>TRBD2|TRBV4-1|TRBJ2-1
CASSFLLADNYNEQFF
>TRBD1|TRBV27|TRBJ1-2
CASTSPGGSGYTF
>TRBD1|TRBV29-1|TRBJ1-2
CSVEGGTGYPNYGYTF
>NA|TRBV29-1|TRBJ1-2
CSVDRGSNYGYTF
>TRBD2|TRBV6-6|TRBJ2-7
CATGRGLAPSYEQYF
>TRBD1|TRBV28|TRBJ2-7
CASSQQGYEQYF
>TRBD1|TRBV15|TRBJ2-7
CATRRDRASYEQYF
>NA|TRBV4-2|TRBJ2-5
CASSQERRRSTGSTYQETQYF
>TRBD2|TRBV19|TRBJ2-7
CASRRRGNSYEQYF
>TRBD2|TRBV7-2|TRBJ2-5
CASSFGGLAAGEQYF
>NA|TRBV7-9|TRBJ1-6
CASSLVAAGWSPLHF
>TRBD1|TRBV19|TRBJ1-5
CASSIVAGGNQPQHF
>TRBD1|TRBV19|TRBJ2-1
CASSPGGSWRDEQFF
>TRBD2|TRBV4-2|TRBJ2-3
CASSQVTAGGTDTQYF
>NA|TRBV6-1|TRBJ1-1
CATKTGSSTEAFF
>TRBD2|TRBV5-1|TRBJ2-7
CASSSTRLAGGGEQYF